Presented here are 13 T cell receptor beta chains from one specimen sequenced in a study of OX40 agonist ivuxolimab in advanced cancers. Measured with immunoSEQ multiplex PCR; TCRdb has only the in-frame clones, and not every one. The data contain about 81,000 clones, approximately 90% of them singletons. The sample was CD4+ or CD8+ T cells sorted from blood, taken in a trial of the OX40 agonist ivuxolimab. Every receptor here comes from an adult with an advanced solid tumor such as melanoma, head and neck, liver or kidney cancer.

V gene TRBV11-2 combines with J gene TRBJ1-2; the D is unclear. Germline loops: CDR1 SGHAT, CDR2 FQNNGV. V was shortened by 1 base and J by 8 bases, with 26 bases between the two germline ends. CDR3 size: 18 residues. CDR3 DNA: TGTGCCAGCAGCTTAGGTGACTCGGGAGGGCTCGGGTCTGAGGGCTACACCTTC. It specifies CASSLGDSGGLGSEGYTF.

The rearrangement uses TRBV5-1 and TRBJ2-7; D perhaps matches TRBD1 (7 bases). Germline-derived CDR1 and CDR2 are SGHRS and YFSETQ. V lost 4 bases and J lost 13, with 21 bases in between. This CDR3 is built from 13 residues. In nucleotides, the CDR3 is TGCGCCAGCAGCCTCACCTCAGGGGGGAAGGAATACTTC. This sequence encodes CASSLTSGGKEYF.

This chain joins TRBV15 and TRBJ2-3; D is possibly TRBD1 or TRBD2 (5 bases each). The CDR3 is 15 residues long. Between the trimmed V and J ends, which lost 1 base and 2 bases, there was a span of 10 bases. Looked up from germline, CDR1 is LNHNV and CDR2 is YYDKDF (reference sequence). The CDR3 protein is CATSRARGTTDTQYF. The CDR3 DNA reads as TGTGCCACCAGCAGAGCACGAGGGACCACAGATACGCAGTATTTT.

The chain joins TRBV18 to TRBJ2-2; tentatively, D is TRBD1 (6 bases). Germline values: CDR1 KGHSH, CDR2 LQKENI. The CDR3 has 18 amino acids. Trimming left V 0 bases short and J 0 bases short, with 14 bases between. DNA for the CDR3: TGTGCCAGCTCACCACCGGGATCCGCAGGGGCGAACACCGGGGAGCTGTTTTTT. This translates into CASSPPGSAGANTGELFF.

The chain couples TRBV5-1 to TRBJ1-2; D is possibly TRBD1 (6 bases). The V gene lost 4 bases and the J gene lost 0 bases, with 10 bases spanning the gap. In germline, CDR1 is SGHRS, CDR2 YFSETQ. The CDR3 has 14 residues. The CDR3 loop is CASSLGTTNYGYTF. The CDR3 bases are TGCGCCAGCAGCCTCGGGACAACTAACTATGGCTACACCTTC.

V is TRBV7-9 and J is TRBJ1-1; 10 bases map to TRBD1. Germline values: CDR1 SEHNR, CDR2 FQNEAQ (reference sequence). Trimming took 5 bases from V and 2 from J; bases not matched to a gene: 2. The CDR3 is made up of 14 amino acids. This CDR3 reads CASSRDRGNTEAFF. The CDR3 bases are TGTGCCAGCAGCCGGGACAGGGGAAACACTGAAGCTTTCTTT.

This clone was recorded only once. The chain recombines TRBV5-8 with TRBJ1-2; the D is unclear. This CDR3 has 13 amino acids. V dropped 4 bases and J dropped 6 bases, with 13 bases sitting between them. CDR1 and CDR2 (germline): SGHTS, YDEGEE. The CDR3 is CASSPRYTDGYTF. CDR3 sequence (DNA): TGTGCCAGCAGCCCCCGGTATACCGATGGCTACACCTTC. Full variable domain (outside the CDR3, taken from reference TRBV5-8 and TRBJ1-2): EAGVTQSPTHLIKTRGQQATLRCSPISGHTSVYWYQQALGLGLQFLLWYDEGEERNRGNFPPRFSGRQFPNYSSELNVNALELEDSALYLCASSPRYTDGYTFGSGTRLTVV.

This clone came up a few times. This rearrangement joins TRBV2 to TRBJ1-2; maybe TRBD1 (5 bases). CDR3 size: 16 residues. Trimming cost V 6 bases and J 3 bases, with 20 bases left between them. CDR1 SNHLY and CDR2 FYNNEI come from the germline V gene. The CDR3 region is CASSGRRAGGDYGYTF. In DNA form, the CDR3 reads TGTGCCAGCAGCGGTCGCAGGGCGGGGGGTGACTATGGCTACACCTTC. Full variable domain (remainder filled in from reference TRBV2 and TRBJ1-2): EPEVTQTPSHQVTQMGQEVILRCVPISNHLYFYWYRQILGQKVEFLVSFYNNEISEKSEIFDDQFSVERPDGSNFTLKIRSTKLEDSAMYFCASSGRRAGGDYGYTFGSGTRLTVV.

The table lists this clone with a count of one. Other DNA sequences of this sample code for an identical CDR3. The rearrangement joins TRBV11-1 to TRBJ1-1, with unresolved D. This CDR3 comprises 15 residues. Germline CDR1 is SGHAT and CDR2 is FQDESV (reference sequence). V was clipped by 2 bases and J by 3 bases, with 13 bases between them. The DNA of the CDR3 is TGTGCCAGCAGCTTATTAACGGGGAGGGACACTGAAGCTTTCTTT. Protein: CASSLLTGRDTEAFF.

The chain is built from TRBV5-6 and TRBJ2-6; D is unclear. The CDR3 length is 15 residues. The V end lost 6 bases, the J end lost 0 bases, and 10 bases lay between the germline ends. Per the germline V gene, CDR1 is SGHDT and CDR2 is YYEEEE. CDR3 amino acids: CASIIISSGANVLTF. Here the CDR3 DNA reads TGTGCCAGCATCATAATAAGCTCTGGGGCCAACGTCCTGACTTTC. Full variable domain (outside the CDR3, taken from reference TRBV5-6 and TRBJ2-6): DAGVTQSPTHLIKTRGQQVTLRCSPKSGHDTVSWYQQALGQGPQFIFQYYEEEERQRGNFPDRFSGHQFPNYSSELNVNALLLGDSALYLCASIIISSGANVLTFGAGSRLTVL.

As for this clone: The identical CDR3 is also encoded by other nucleotide sequences in the sample. V and J are TRBV18 and TRBJ1-4; D remains unclear. Trimming stripped 2 bases from V and 5 bases from J, with 9 bases between. The V gene's germline CDR1 is KGHSH and CDR2 LQKENI. CDR3 length: 14 residues. This chain's CDR3 is CASSPGASNEKLFF. The CDR3 DNA reads TGTGCCAGCTCACCAGGAGCCAGCAATGAAAAACTGTTTTTT.

The chain carries TRBV19 and TRBJ2-2; TRBD2 might be the D (6 bases). V was shortened by 9 bases and J by 6 bases, with 17 bases between the two germline ends. The germline gives CDR1 LNHDA, CDR2 SQIVND (reference sequence). The CDR3 extends over 14 amino acids. The CDR3 DNA reads as TGTGCCAGCAGACTAGTAGGGGCGGCCGGGGAGCTGTTTTTT. Protein sequence: CASRLVGAAGELFF.

The chain carries TRBV29-1 and TRBJ1-1, with D unclear. Germline V gives CDR1 SQVTM, CDR2 ANQGSEA. The CDR3 consists of 13 residues. The V gene lost 6 bases and the J gene lost 2 bases, with 13 bases spanning the gap. The CDR3 DNA follows: TGCAGCGTCGCCCAGCGGGTCAACACTGAAGCTTTCTTT. This sequence encodes CSVAQRVNTEAFF. Full variable domain (outside the CDR3, taken from reference TRBV29-1 and TRBJ1-1): SAVISQKPSRDICQRGTSLTIQCQVDSQVTMMFWYRQQPGQSLTLIATANQGSEATYESGFVIDKFPISRPNLTFSTLTVSNMSPEDSSIYLCSVAQRVNTEAFFGQGTRLTVV.